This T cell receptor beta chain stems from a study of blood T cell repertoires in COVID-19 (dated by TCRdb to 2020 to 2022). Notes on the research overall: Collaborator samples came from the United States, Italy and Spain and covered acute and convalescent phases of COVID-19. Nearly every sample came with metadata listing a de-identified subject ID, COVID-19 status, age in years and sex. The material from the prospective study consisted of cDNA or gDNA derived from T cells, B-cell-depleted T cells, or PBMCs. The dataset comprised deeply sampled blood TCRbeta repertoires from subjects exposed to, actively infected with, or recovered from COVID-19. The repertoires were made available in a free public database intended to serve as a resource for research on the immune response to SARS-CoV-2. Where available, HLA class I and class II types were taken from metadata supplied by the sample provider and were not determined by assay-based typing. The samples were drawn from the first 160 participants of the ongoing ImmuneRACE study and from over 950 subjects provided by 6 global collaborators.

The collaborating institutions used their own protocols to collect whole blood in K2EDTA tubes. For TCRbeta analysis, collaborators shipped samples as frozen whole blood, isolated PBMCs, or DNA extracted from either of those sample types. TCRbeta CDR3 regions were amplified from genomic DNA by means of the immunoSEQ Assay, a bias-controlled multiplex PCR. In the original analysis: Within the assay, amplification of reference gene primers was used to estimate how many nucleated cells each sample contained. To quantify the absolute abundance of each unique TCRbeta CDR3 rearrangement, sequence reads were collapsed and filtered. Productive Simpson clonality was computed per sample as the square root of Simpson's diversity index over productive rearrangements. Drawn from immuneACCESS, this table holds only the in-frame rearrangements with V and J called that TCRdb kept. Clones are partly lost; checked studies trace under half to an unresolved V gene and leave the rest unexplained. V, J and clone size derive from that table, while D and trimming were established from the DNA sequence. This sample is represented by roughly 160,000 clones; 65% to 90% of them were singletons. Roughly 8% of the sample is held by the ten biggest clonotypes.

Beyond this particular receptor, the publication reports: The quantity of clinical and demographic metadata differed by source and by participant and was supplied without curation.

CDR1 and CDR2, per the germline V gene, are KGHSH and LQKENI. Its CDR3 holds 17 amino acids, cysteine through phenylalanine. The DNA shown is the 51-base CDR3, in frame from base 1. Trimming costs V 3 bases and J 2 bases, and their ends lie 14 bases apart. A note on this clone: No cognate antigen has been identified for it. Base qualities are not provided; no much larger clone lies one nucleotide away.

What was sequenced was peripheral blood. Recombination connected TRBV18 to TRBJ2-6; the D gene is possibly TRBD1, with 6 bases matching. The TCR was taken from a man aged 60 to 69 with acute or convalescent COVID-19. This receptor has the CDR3 CASSPLTGPAGANVLTF. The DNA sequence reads TGTGCCAGCTCACCCCTGACAGGTCCGGCTGGGGCCAACGTCCTGACTTTC.